Shown below are 25 T cell receptor beta chains from a single sample sequenced in a study of a mutant IDH1 vaccine in newly diagnosed glioma. Specified time point: baseline, week 1 (first vaccination visit). The treatment denotes: pre-vaccination baseline after standard-of-care therapy. The data were produced by immunoSEQ multiplex PCR, yet TCRdb's version contains in-frame clones alone and is incomplete. Among 50,000 or so clones, roughly 80% were seen once, and the ten largest hold around 21%. The sample in question was PBMCs, obtained from a glioma patient treated with radiotherapy, temozolomide or both. The source of these receptors is a man aged 18 to 29 with glioma.

The chain recombines TRBV2 with TRBJ2-7, with D uncertain. From germline, CDR1 is SNHLY and CDR2 FYNNEI. V lost 7 bases to trimming and J lost 5 bases, with 6 bases between them. This CDR3 contains 10 residues. CDR3 in amino acids: CASITHEQYF. DNA of the CDR3: TGTGCCAGCATAACCCACGAGCAGTACTTC.

V gene TRBV5-1 combines with J gene TRBJ1-2; D is uncertain. Trimming shortened V by 0 bases and J by 2 bases, and 8 bases separated the two germline ends. The CDR3 contains 14 residues. Looked up from germline, CDR1 is SGHRS and CDR2 is YFSETQ. The CDR3 nucleotides are TGCGCCAGCAGCTTGGGGGCTCCGAACTATGGCTACACCTTC. Translation gives CASSLGAPNYGYTF.

The V and J genes are TRBV30 and TRBJ1-2; 8 bases map to TRBD1. There are 12 residues in the CDR3. Germline CDR1 is GTSNPN and CDR2 is SVGIG (reference sequence). Germline trimming cut 1 base from V and 6 bases from J; bases unmatched to any gene: 1. This chain's CDR3 is CAWSEQGDGYTF. In DNA, the CDR3 is TGTGCCTGGAGTGAACAGGGGGATGGCTACACCTTC.

The chain combines TRBV9 with TRBJ2-3; D remains unclear. Trimming cost V 4 bases and J 3 bases, with 6 bases left between them. The V gene's germline CDR1 is SGDLS and CDR2 YYNGEE. There are 12 residues in the CDR3. The DNA for the CDR3 is TGTGCCAGCAGCCGTTTAACAGATACGCAGTATTTT. It specifies CASSRLTDTQYF. The variable domain in full, with the rest retrieved from reference TRBV9 and TRBJ2-3, is DSGVTQTPKHLITATGQRVTLRCSPRSGDLSVYWYQQSLDQGLQFLIQYYNGEERAKGNILERFSAQQFPDLHSELNLSSLELGDSALYFCASSRLTDTQYFGPGTRLTVL.

The CDR3 region is CASSFGLQSSLTEAFF. The CDR3 nucleotides read TGTGCCAGCAGCTTTGGACTCCAAAGTAGTCTAACTGAAGCTTTCTTT. The genes are TRBV11-1 and TRBJ1-1; no reliable D call. Trimming left V 3 bases short and J 5 bases short, with 19 bases between. There are 16 residues in the CDR3. The germline V gene has CDR1 SGHAT and CDR2 FQDESV (reference sequence).

DNA for the CDR3: TGTGCCAGCAGTTACGACAGCTCGAACACCGGGGAGCTGTTTTTT. Amino acids: CASSYDSSNTGELFF. The J gene is TRBJ2-2, the V gene TRBV6-5; maybe TRBD1 (5 bases). CDR3 length: 15 residues. V lost 2 bases to trimming and J lost 0 bases, with 7 bases between them. From germline, CDR1 is MNHEY and CDR2 SVGAGI.

The chain recombines TRBV7-2 with TRBJ1-3; tentative D call: TRBD1 (5 bases). The CDR3 runs to 17 residues. Trimming left V 2 bases short and J 0 bases short, with 14 bases between. In germline, CDR1 is SGHTA, CDR2 FQGNSA. CDR3 protein: CASSLSPPGLSGNTIYF. CDR3 DNA sequence: TGTGCCAGCAGCTTATCGCCTCCGGGACTCTCTGGAAACACCATATATTTT.

The chain combines TRBV6-5 with TRBJ2-7; 8 bases are a match to TRBD1. Per the germline V gene, CDR1 is MNHEY and CDR2 is SVGAGI. The CDR3 consists of 15 residues. The V gene end was trimmed by 5 bases and the J gene end by 1 base; junction bases not matched to a gene: 7. The DNA of the CDR3 is TGTGCCAGCAGTGGGCCCGGGACAGGTTCCTACGAGCAGTACTTC. Translating it yields CASSGPGTGSYEQYF.

The rearrangement links TRBV7-2 to TRBJ1-1, with D possibly being TRBD1 (6 bases). Looked up from germline, CDR1 is SGHTA and CDR2 is FQGNSA. V was shortened by 5 bases and J by 1 base, with 11 bases between the two germline ends. The CDR3 totals 14 residues. The chain's CDR3 is CASSTRTANTEAFF. The CDR3 region has the DNA TGTGCCAGCAGCACCCGGACAGCGAACACTGAAGCTTTCTTT.

This chain uses TRBV29-1 with TRBJ2-1, with TRBD2 matching 10 bases. The CDR3 covers 16 residues. CDR1 and CDR2 (germline): SQVTM, ANQGSEA. Losses at the gene ends were 7 bases for V and 10 bases for J; bases not matched to a gene: 19. DNA for the CDR3: TGCAGCGCTGAGAGGGGGACTAGCGAACCCCAATACGAGCAGTTCTTC. Translated: CSAERGTSEPQYEQFF.

This chain connects TRBV30 to TRBJ2-7; D is unresolved. This CDR3 comprises 14 residues. The ends were cut back, 0 bases at V and 1 base at J, with 10 bases in the middle. CDR1 is GTSNPN, CDR2 SVGIG, per germline (reference sequence). Written as DNA, the CDR3 is TGTGCCTGGAGTGTACGGTTCCTTTCCTACGAGCAGTACTTC. Amino acid sequence: CAWSVRFLSYEQYF.

The chain joins TRBV5-4 to TRBJ2-3; D is ambiguous. Germline V gene data show CDR1 as SGHNT and CDR2 as YYREEE (reference sequence). CDR3 size: 14 residues. The V gene lost 3 bases and the J gene lost 5 bases, with 13 bases spanning the gap. CDR3 sequence reads: CASSSDGRIDTQYF. The DNA for the CDR3 is TGTGCCAGCAGCTCGGACGGCAGAATAGATACGCAGTATTTT.

In this sample, this clone turned up once. V is TRBV29-1 and J is TRBJ2-2, with TRBD1 as a possible D gene (6 bases). This CDR3 has 14 amino acids. CDR1 and CDR2 (germline): SQVTM, ANQGSEA. Trimming left V 4 bases short and J 7 bases short, with 16 bases between. CDR3 nucleotides: TGCAGCGTTGGGGGCAGGGGTTTAGGCGGGGAGCTGTTTTTT. It translates to CSVGGRGLGGELFF.

This clone has just a few counts. The chain links TRBV5-1 to TRBJ1-6, with D unresolved. The V gene lost 1 base and the J gene lost 0 bases, with 14 bases spanning the gap. The length of the CDR3 is 18 residues. Germline CDR1 is SGHRS and CDR2 is YFSETQ. CDR3 in amino acids: CASSLSQHLNSYNSPLHF. The CDR3 DNA is TGCGCCAGCAGCTTGTCCCAACACCTTAACTCCTATAATTCACCCCTCCACTTT.

The gene calls are TRBV30 and TRBJ2-2; D perhaps matches TRBD2 (5 bases). Trimming removed 5 bases at V and 5 bases at J, with 9 bases between. Germline V gene sequence: CDR1 GTSNPN, CDR2 SVGIG (reference sequence). CDR3 size: 12 residues. In DNA form, the CDR3 reads TGTGCCTGGTGTACGGGGACCGGGGAGCTGTTTTTT. It encodes CAWCTGTGELFF.

The chain joins TRBV7-9 to TRBJ1-1; D unresolved. Trimming shortened V by 6 bases and J by 3 bases, and 11 bases separated the two germline ends. The CDR3 is made up of 13 amino acids. Germline CDR1 SEHNR, CDR2 FQNEAQ (reference sequence). The DNA of the CDR3 is TGTGCCAGCAGTGATGGGATTCACACTGAAGCTTTCTTT. Its protein is CASSDGIHTEAFF.

The V call is TRBV6-5, the J call TRBJ2-5; 12 bases are a match to TRBD2. The germline gives CDR1 MNHEY, CDR2 SVGAGI. The CDR3 has 16 amino acids. V lost 0 bases and J lost 4; bases outside the gene matches: 3. The CDR3, as DNA: TGTGCCAGCAGTTACTCGCTAGCGGGGGGGCCAGAGACCCAGTACTTC. This sequence encodes CASSYSLAGGPETQYF.

V usage is TRBV5-1 and J usage is TRBJ2-7, with TRBD1 matching 8 bases. V was pared by 5 bases and J by 2 bases, with 12 bases of the junction left unmatched. Germline V gene lookup returns CDR1 SGHRS and CDR2 YFSETQ. This CDR3 comprises 16 residues. CDR3 nucleotide sequence: TGCGCCAGCAGAAACCGCGTCGTGACAGGGGCCTACGAGCAGTACTTC. It encodes CASRNRVVTGAYEQYF.

The chain joins TRBV18 to TRBJ1-5; D is possibly TRBD1 (6 bases). Germline V gene data show CDR1 as KGHSH and CDR2 as LQKENI. V lost 5 bases and J 4 bases, leaving 9 bases between the germline ends. The length of the CDR3 is 13 residues. The CDR3 DNA reads TGTGCCAGCTCAGAGCAGGGGAATCAGCCCCAGCATTTT. Translated: CASSEQGNQPQHF.

The chain has TRBV5-1 and TRBJ2-2; no clear D gene. Per germline, CDR1 SGHRS and CDR2 YFSETQ. CDR3 length: 11 residues. Trimming stripped 0 bases from V and 9 bases from J, with 3 bases between. The DNA of the CDR3 is TGCGCCAGCAGCTTGGAGTGGGAGCTGTTTTTT. Encoded protein: CASSLEWELFF.

The rearrangement uses TRBV5-6 and TRBJ2-7; the match to TRBD1 covers 8 bases. Germline CDR1 reads SGHDT; CDR2 reads YYEEEE. Trimming cost V 0 bases and J 3 bases; bases outside gene matches: 2. The CDR3 runs 14 residues. The CDR3 loop reads CASSLGQGFYEQYF. DNA for the CDR3: TGTGCCAGCAGCTTGGGACAGGGGTTCTACGAGCAGTACTTC.

The chain is built from TRBV10-3 and TRBJ2-7; no clear D. Per the germline V gene, CDR1 is ENHRY and CDR2 is SYGVKD. The CDR3 extends over 13 amino acids. Trimming stripped 5 bases from V and 5 bases from J, with 13 bases between. Here the CDR3 reads CAISRDLWDEQYF. The CDR3 nucleotides read TGTGCCATCAGTCGAGACCTCTGGGACGAGCAGTACTTC.

V gene TRBV5-1 combines with J gene TRBJ1-4; 11 bases are a match to TRBD1. The CDR3 is made up of 14 amino acids. Germline trimming cut 5 bases from V and 10 bases from J; bases unmatched to any gene: 7. Germline CDR1 SGHRS, CDR2 YFSETQ. DNA of the CDR3: TGCGCCAGCAGTACCGGGACAGGGGGAGTAAAACTGTTTTTT. As protein: CASSTGTGGVKLFF.

V and J are TRBV29-1 and TRBJ2-3; D possibly corresponds to TRBD1 (5 bases). This CDR3 has 14 residues. Trimming removed 4 bases from V and 0 bases from J, with 11 bases in between. CDR1 and CDR2 from the germline V gene are SQVTM and ANQGSEA. The CDR3 protein is CSVGRQTSTDTQYF. The CDR3 coding sequence is TGCAGCGTTGGTCGACAGACTAGCACAGATACGCAGTATTTT.

The gene calls are TRBV27 and TRBJ2-2; TRBD2 is a possible D gene (6 bases). The CDR3 covers 13 residues. Trimming took 4 bases from V and 3 from J, leaving 6 bases between them. Per the germline V gene, CDR1 is MNHEY and CDR2 is SMNVEV (reference sequence). The DNA of the CDR3 is TGTGCCAGCAGTTGGGGGGACACCGGGGAGCTGTTTTTT. This encodes CASSWGDTGELFF.